This T cell receptor beta chain was retrieved from a study of CD8+ T cells in alopecia areata. Extracted RNA was reverse transcribed into cDNA, the sequencing template. Clones were sequenced by immunoSEQ multiplex PCR, and TCRdb holds only the in-frame ones, with some missing. This repertoire shows fewer than 250,000 clones, around two fifths found once; its top ten account for around 3%. The table lists this clone with many counts. Its antigen is not known. This specimen includes other DNA sequences encoding the same CDR3. Specified treatment: oral pan-JAK inhibitor, 5-10 mg twice daily. As part of sample collection, lesional scalp punch biopsies and peripheral blood were taken from alopecia areata patients. V gave up 0 bases and J gave up 4 bases, with 13 bases separating them. The CDR3 has 15 residues. Germline V lookup: CDR1 SGHRS, CDR2 YFSETQ. The study, taken as a whole, reports: Alopecia totalis/universalis scalp especially showed more expanded CD8+ clones than normal scalp. In scalp, tofacitinib significantly decreased clonality and expanded CD8+ clones among the top 100.

The chain links TRBV5-1 to TRBJ1-1, with unresolved D. The starting material was CD4+ T cells sorted from blood, obtained at roughly week 36, from a patient treated with tofacitinib. The receptor was derived from a human donor with alopecia areata. CDR3 residues: CASSLGTPTGTEAFF. In nucleotides, the CDR3 is TGCGCCAGCAGCTTGGGGACCCCGACGGGCACTGAAGCTTTCTTT. Based on the CDR3 plus reference TRBV5-1 and TRBJ1-1, the full variable domain is KAGVTQTPRYLIKTRGQQVTLSCSPISGHRSVSWYQQTPGQGLQFLFEYFSETQRNKGNFPGRFSGRQFSNSRSEMNVSTLELGDSALYLCASSLGTPTGTEAFFGQGTRLTVV.